This TCR beta chain was sequenced in a study of control samples from healthy donors and cancer patients. Repertoires were generated with immunoSEQ multiplex PCR, while TCRdb's copy carries only in-frame clones and drops some. The sample lists tens of thousands of clones; approximately 90% were seen once. The CDR3 sequence is 13 residues long. CDR1 and CDR2 (germline): MGHRA, YSYEKL. V gave up 4 bases and J gave up 6 bases, with 13 bases separating them. V gene TRBV4-1 combines with J gene TRBJ2-7; D might be TRBD2 (5 bases). Sequencing was done on a sample of PBMCs. The sequence came from a young man with colorectal cancer. The CDR3 loop is CASSRTGNGEQYV. CDR3 coding DNA: TGCGCCAGCAGCCGGACCGGGAACGGCGAGCAGTACGTC.